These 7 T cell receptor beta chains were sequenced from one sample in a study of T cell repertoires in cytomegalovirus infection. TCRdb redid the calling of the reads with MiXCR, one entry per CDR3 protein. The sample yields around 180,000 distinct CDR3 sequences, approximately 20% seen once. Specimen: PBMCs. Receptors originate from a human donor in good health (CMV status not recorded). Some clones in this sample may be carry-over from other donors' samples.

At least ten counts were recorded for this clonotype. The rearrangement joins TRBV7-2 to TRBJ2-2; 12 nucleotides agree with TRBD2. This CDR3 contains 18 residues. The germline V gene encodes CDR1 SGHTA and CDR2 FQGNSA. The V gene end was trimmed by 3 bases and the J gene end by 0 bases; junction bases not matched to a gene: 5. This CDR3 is CASSFLAGGPANTGELFF. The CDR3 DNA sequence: TGTGCCAGCAGCTTTCTAGCGGGAGGGCCGGCGAACACCGGGGAGCTGTTTTTT.

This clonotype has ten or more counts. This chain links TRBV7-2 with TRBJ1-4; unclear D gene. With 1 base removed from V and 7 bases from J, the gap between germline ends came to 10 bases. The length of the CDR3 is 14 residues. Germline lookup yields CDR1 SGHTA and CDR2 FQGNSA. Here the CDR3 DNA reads TGTGCCAGCAGCTTAGGATCCTGGCGTGAAAAACTGTTTTTT. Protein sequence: CASSLGSWREKLFF. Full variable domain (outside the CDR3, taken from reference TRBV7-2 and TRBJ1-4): GAGVSQSPSNKVTEKGKDVELRCDPISGHTALYWYRQSLGQGLEFLIYFQGNSAPDKSGLPSDRFSAERTGGSVSTLTIQRTQQEDSAVYLCASSLGSWREKLFFGSGTQLSVL.

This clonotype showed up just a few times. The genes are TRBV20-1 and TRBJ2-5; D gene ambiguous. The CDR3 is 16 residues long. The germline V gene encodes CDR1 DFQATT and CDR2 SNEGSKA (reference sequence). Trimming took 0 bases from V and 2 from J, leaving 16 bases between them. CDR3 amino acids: CSARDRSEPDQETQYF. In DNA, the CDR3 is TGCAGTGCTAGAGATCGAAGCGAGCCCGATCAAGAGACCCAGTACTTC.

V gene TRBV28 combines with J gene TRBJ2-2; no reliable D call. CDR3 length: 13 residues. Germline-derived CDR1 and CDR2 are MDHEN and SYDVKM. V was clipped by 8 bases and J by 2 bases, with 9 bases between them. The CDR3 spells CASQWHNTGELFF. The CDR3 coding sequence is TGTGCCAGCCAGTGGCACAACACCGGGGAGCTGTTTTTT. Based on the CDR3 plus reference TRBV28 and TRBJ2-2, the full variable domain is DVKVTQSSRYLVKRTGEKVFLECVQDMDHENMFWYRQDPGLGLRLIYFSYDVKMKEKGDIPEGYSVSREKKERFSLILESASTNQTSMYLCASQWHNTGELFFGEGSRLTVL.

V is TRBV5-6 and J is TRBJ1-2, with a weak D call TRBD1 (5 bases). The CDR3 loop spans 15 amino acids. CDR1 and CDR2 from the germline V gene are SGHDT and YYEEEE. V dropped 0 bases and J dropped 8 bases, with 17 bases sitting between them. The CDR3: CASSLVQGGPPGYTF. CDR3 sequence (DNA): TGTGCCAGCAGCTTGGTGCAGGGAGGGCCCCCAGGCTACACCTTC.

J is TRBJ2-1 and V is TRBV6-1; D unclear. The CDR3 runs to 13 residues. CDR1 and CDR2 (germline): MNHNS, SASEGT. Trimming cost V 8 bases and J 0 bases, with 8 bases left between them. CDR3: CASAQYSYNEQFF. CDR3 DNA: TGTGCCAGCGCCCAGTACTCCTACAATGAGCAGTTCTTC.

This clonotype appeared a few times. The CDR3 here is CSARRGNTGELFF. The DNA of the CDR3 is TGCAGTGCTAGAAGAGGGAACACCGGGGAGCTGTTTTTT. The J gene is TRBJ2-2, the V gene TRBV20-1; no reliable D call. CDR1 and CDR2 (germline): DFQATT, SNEGSKA (reference sequence). The CDR3 loop spans 13 amino acids. Trimming stripped 2 bases from V and 1 base from J, with 5 bases between.